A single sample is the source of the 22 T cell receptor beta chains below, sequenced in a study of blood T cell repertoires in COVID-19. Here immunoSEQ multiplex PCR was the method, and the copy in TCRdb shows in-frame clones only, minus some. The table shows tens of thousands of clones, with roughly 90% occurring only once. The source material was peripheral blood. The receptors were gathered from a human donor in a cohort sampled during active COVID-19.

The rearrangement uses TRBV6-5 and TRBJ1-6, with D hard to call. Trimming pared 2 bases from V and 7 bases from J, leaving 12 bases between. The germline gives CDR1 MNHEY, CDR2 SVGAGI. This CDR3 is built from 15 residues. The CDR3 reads CASSYTDSTNSPLHF. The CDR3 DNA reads TGTGCCAGCAGTTACACTGATTCCACCAATTCACCCCTCCACTTT.

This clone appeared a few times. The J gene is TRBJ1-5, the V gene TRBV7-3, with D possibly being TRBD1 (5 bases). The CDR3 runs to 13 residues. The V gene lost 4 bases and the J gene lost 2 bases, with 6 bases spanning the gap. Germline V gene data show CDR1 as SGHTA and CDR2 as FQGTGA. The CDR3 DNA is TGTGCCAGCAGCTGGGGGGGCAATCAGCCCCAGCATTTT. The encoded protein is CASSWGGNQPQHF.

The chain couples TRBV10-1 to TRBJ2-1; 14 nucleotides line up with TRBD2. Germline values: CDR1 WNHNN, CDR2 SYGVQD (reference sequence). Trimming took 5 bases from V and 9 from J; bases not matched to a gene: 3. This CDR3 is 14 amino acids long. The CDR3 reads CASSPGLAGAEQFF. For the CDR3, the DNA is TGCGCCAGCAGTCCGGGACTAGCGGGAGCTGAGCAGTTCTTC.

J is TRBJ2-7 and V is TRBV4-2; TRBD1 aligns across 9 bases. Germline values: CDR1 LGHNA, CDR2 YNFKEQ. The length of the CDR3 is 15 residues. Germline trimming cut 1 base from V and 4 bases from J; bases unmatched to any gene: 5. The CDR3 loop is CASSQVTGQGYEQYF. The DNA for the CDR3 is TGTGCCAGCAGCCAAGTGACGGGACAGGGATACGAGCAGTACTTC.

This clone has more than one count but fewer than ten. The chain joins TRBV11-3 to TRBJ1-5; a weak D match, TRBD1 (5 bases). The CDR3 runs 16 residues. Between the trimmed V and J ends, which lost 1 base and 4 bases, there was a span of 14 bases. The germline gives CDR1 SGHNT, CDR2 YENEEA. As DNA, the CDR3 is TGTGCCAGCAGCTTAGTCCCAGCAGGGCTTAATCAGCCCCAGCATTTT. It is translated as CASSLVPAGLNQPQHF. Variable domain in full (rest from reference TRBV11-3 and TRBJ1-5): EAGVVQSPRYKIIEKKQPVAFWCNPISGHNTLYWYLQNLGQGPELLIRYENEEAVDDSQLPKDRFSAERLKGVDSTLKIQPAELGDSAVYLCASSLVPAGLNQPQHFGDGTRLSIL.

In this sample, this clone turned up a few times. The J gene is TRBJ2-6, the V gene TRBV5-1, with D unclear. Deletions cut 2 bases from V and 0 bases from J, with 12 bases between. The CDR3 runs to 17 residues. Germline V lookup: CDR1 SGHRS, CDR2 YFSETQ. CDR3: CASSFRSLSSGANVLTF. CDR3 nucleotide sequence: TGCGCCAGCAGCTTTCGGAGCCTTAGCTCTGGGGCCAACGTCCTGACTTTC.

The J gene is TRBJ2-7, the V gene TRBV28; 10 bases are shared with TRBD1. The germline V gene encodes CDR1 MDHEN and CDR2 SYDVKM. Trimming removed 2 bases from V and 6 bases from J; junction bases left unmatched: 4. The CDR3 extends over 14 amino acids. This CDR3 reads CASSLRDRGSEQYF. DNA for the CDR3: TGTGCCAGCAGTTTACGGGACAGGGGAAGCGAGCAGTACTTC.

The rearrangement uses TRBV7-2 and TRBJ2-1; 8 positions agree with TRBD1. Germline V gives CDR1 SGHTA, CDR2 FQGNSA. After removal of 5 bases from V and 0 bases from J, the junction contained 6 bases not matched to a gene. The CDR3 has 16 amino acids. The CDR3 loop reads CASSPLGTGSYNEQFF. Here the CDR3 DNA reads TGTGCCAGCAGCCCCTTAGGGACAGGCTCCTACAATGAGCAGTTCTTC.

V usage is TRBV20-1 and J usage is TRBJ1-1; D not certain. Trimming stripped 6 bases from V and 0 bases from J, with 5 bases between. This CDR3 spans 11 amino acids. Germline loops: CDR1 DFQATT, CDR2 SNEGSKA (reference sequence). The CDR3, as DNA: TGCAGTGCCTTCGTGAACACTGAAGCTTTCTTT. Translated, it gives CSAFVNTEAFF.

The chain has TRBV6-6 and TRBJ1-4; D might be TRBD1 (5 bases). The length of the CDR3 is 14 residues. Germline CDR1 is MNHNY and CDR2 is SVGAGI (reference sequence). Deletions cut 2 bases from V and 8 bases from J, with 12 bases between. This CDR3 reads CASSYLEGTEKLFF. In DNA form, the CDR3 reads TGTGCCAGCAGTTACCTGGAGGGGACGGAAAAACTGTTTTTT.

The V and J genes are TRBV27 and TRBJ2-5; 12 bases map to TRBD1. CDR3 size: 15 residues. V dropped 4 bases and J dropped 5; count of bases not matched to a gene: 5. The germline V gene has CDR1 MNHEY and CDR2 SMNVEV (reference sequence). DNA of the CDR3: TGTGCCAGCAGTTCCGGGACAGGGGGCAGGGAGACCCAGTACTTC. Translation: CASSSGTGGRETQYF.

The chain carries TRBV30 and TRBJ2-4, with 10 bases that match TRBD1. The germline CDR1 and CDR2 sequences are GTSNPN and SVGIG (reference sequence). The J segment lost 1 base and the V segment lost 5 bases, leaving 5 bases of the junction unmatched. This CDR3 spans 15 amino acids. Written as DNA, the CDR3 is TGTGCCTGGGGTGACAGGGGGCTGGCCAAAAACATTCAGTACTTC. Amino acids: CAWGDRGLAKNIQYF.

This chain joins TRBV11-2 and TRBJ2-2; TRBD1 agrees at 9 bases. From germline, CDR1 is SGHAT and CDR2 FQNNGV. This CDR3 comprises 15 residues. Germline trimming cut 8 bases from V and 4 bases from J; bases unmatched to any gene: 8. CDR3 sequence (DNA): TGTGCCAGCGTCATCGGACAGGGGCCCACCGGGGAGCTGTTTTTT. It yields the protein CASVIGQGPTGELFF.

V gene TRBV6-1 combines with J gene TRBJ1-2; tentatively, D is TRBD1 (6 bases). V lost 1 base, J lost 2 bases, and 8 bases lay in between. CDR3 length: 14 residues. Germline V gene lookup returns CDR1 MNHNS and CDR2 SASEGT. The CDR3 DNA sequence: TGTGCCAGCAGTGAAGAGGGGGACAACTATGGCTACACCTTC. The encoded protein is CASSEEGDNYGYTF.

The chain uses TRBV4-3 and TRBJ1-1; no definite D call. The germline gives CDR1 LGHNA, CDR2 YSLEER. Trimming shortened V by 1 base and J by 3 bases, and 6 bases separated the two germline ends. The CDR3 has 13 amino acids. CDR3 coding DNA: TGCGCCAGCAGCCAAGCCGCAGACACTGAAGCTTTCTTT. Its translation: CASSQAADTEAFF.

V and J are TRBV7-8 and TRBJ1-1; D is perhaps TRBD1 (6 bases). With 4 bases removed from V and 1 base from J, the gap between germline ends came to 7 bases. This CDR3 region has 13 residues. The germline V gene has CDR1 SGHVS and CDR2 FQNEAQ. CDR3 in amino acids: CASSSGQNTEAFF. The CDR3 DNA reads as TGTGCCAGCAGCTCGGGACAGAACACTGAAGCTTTCTTT.

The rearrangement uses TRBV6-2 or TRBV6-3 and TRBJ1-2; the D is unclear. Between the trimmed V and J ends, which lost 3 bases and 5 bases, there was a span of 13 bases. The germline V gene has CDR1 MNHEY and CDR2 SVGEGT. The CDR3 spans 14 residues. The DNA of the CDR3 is TGTGCCAGCAGTTATAAAGGAGGGAGTTATGGCTACACCTTC. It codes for CASSYKGGSYGYTF.

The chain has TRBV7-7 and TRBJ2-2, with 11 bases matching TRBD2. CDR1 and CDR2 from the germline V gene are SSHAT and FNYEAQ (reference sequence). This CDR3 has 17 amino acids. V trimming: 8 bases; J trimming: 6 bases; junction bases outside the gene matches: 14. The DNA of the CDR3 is TGTGCCAGCGGCCCTTTGACTAGCGGGACGTACTCCGGGGAGCTGTTTTTT. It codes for CASGPLTSGTYSGELFF.

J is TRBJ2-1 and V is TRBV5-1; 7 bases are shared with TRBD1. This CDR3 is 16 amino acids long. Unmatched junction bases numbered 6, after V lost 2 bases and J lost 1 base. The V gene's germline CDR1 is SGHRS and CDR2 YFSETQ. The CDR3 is CASSLQGLISYNEQFF. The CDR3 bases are TGCGCCAGCAGCTTACAGGGGCTTATTTCCTACAATGAGCAGTTCTTC. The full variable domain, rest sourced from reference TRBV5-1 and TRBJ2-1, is KAGVTQTPRYLIKTRGQQVTLSCSPISGHRSVSWYQQTPGQGLQFLFEYFSETQRNKGNFPGRFSGRQFSNSRSEMNVSTLELGDSALYLCASSLQGLISYNEQFFGPGTRLTVL.

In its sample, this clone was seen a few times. The CDR3 is CAIRSGALSYEQYF. DNA for the CDR3: TGTGCCATCAGGTCAGGTGCCCTCTCCTACGAGCAGTACTTC. The chain joins TRBV10-3 to TRBJ2-7; D gene ambiguous. Trimming left V 6 bases short and J 0 bases short, with 12 bases between. There are 14 residues in the CDR3. Germline assignment: CDR1 ENHRY and CDR2 SYGVKD.

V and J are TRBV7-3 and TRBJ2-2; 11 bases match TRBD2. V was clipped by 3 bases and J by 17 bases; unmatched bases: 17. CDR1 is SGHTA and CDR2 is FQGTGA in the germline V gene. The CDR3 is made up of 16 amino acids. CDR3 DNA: TGTGCCAGCAGCTTGTCCTTTCTAGCGGGGGGCCCTCACTCATTTTTT. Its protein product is CASSLSFLAGGPHSFF.

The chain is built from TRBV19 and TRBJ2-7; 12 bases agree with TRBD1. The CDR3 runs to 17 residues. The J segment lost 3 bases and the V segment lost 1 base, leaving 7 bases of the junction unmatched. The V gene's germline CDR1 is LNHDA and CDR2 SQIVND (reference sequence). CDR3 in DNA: TGTGCCAGTAGTATAGCGGCGGGGACAGGGGGCGGCTACGAGCAGTACTTC. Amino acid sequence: CASSIAAGTGGGYEQYF.